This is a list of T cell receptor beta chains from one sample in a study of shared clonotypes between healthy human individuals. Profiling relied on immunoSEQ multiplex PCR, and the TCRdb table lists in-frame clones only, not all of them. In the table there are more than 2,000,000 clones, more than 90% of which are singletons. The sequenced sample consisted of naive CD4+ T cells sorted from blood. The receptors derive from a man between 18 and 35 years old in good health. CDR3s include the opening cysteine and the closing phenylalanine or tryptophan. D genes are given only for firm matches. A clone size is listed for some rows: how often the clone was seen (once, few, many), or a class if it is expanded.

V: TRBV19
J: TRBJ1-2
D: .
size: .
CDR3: CASSMSGLNTF
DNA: TGTGCCAGTAGTATGTCGGGTCTGAACACCTTC

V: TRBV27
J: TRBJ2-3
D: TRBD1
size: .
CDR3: CASSIRTGTTDTQYF
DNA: TGTGCCAGCAGCATTCGGACAGGGACCACAGATACGCAGTATTTT

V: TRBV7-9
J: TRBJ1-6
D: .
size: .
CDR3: CASSSRNNNSPLHF
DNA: TGTGCCAGCAGCTCGCGGAACAACAATTCACCCCTCCACTTT

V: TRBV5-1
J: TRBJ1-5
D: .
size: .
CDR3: CASSLGVGDGSQPQHF
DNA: TGCGCCAGCAGCTTGGGAGTAGGGGACGGCTCTCAGCCCCAGCATTTT

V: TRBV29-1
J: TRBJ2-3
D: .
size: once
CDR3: CSVLTQGTDTQYF
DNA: TGCAGCGTCCTTACGCAGGGCACAGATACGCAGTATTTT

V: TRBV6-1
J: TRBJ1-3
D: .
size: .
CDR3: CASSEAGHSGNTIYF
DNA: TGTGCCAGCAGTGAAGCCGGACACTCTGGAAACACCATATATTTT

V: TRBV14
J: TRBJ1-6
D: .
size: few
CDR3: CASKIGTLNSPLHF
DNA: TGTGCCAGCAAAATCGGGACCCTGAATTCACCCCTCCACTTT

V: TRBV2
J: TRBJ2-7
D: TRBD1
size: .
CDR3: CASTVQGTYEQYF
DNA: TGTGCTAGCACGGTACAGGGGACCTACGAGCAGTACTTC

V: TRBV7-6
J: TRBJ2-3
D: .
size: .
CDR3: CASSLGAGGTDTQYF
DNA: TGTGCCAGCAGCTTGGGGGCGGGTGGCACAGATACGCAGTATTTT

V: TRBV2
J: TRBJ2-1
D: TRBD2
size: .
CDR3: CASSSGTSGPSYNEQFF
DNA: TGTGCCAGCAGTTCCGGGACTAGCGGGCCCTCCTACAATGAGCAGTTCTTC

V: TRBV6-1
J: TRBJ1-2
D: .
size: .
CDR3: CASRPDRSLGYGYTF
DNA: TGTGCCAGCAGGCCAGACAGGTCCTTGGGGTATGGCTACACCTTC

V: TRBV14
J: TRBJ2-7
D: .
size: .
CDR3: CASSQDYEQYF
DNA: TGTGCCAGCAGCCAGGACTACGAGCAGTACTTC

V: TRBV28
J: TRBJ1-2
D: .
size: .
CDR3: CASTPPGTFVGYTF
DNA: TGTGCCAGCACTCCACCGGGGACATTTGTTGGCTACACCTTC

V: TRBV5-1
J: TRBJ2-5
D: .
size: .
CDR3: CASSEGLIQETQYF
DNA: TGCGCCAGCAGCGAGGGACTGATCCAAGAGACCCAGTACTTC

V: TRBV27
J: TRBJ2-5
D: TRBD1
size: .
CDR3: CASSTRGPETQYF
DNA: TGTGCCAGCAGTACCAGGGGGCCCGAGACCCAGTACTTC

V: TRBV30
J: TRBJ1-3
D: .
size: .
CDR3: CASSRDSGNTIYF
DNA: TGTGCCAGCTCCAGGGACTCTGGAAACACCATATATTTT

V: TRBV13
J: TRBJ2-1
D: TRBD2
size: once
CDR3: CASSLFPLAASYNEQFF
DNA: TGTGCCAGCAGCTTATTCCCACTAGCGGCCTCCTACAATGAGCAGTTCTTC

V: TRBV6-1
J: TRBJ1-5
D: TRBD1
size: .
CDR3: CASSEVTGATQPQHF
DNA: TGTGCCAGCAGTGAGGTGACAGGGGCAACTCAGCCCCAGCATTTT

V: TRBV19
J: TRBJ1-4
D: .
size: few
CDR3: CASSMLREKLFF
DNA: TGTGCCAGTAGTATGCTGAGGGAAAAACTGTTTTTT

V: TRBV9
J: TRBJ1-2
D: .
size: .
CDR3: CASSVQGNYGYTF
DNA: TGTGCCAGCAGCGTCCAGGGAAACTATGGCTACACCTTC

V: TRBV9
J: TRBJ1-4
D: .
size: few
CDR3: CASSVGATNEKLFF
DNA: TGTGCCAGCAGCGTAGGGGCAACTAATGAAAAACTGTTTTTT

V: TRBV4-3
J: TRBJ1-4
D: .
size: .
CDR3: CASSQDRSPLSGKLFF
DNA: TGCGCCAGCAGCCAAGACCGGTCCCCCCTCTCAGGAAAACTGTTTTTT

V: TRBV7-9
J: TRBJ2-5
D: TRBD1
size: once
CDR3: CASSGRQGSLKETQYF
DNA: TGTGCCAGCAGCGGAAGACAGGGGAGCCTCAAGGAGACCCAGTACTTC

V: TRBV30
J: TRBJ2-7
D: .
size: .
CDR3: CAWSGTGDEQYF
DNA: TGTGCCTGGAGTGGGACGGGAGACGAGCAGTACTTC

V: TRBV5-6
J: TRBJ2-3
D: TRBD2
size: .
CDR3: CASSAWTSGVGDTQYF
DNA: TGTGCCAGCAGCGCCTGGACTAGCGGGGTTGGAGATACGCAGTATTTT

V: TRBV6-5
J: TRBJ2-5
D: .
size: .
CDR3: CASSSGGLAGKETQYF
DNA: TGTGCCAGCAGTTCGGGCGGGTTGGCGGGAAAAGAGACCCAGTACTTC

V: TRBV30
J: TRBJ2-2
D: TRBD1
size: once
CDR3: CAFDRVNTGELFF
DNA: TGTGCCTTTGACAGGGTAAACACCGGGGAGCTGTTTTTT

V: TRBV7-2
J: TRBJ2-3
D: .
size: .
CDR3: CASSWRQVLDTQYF
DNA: TGTGCCAGCAGCTGGCGACAGGTTTTGGATACGCAGTATTTT

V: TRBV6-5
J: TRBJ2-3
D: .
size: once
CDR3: CASSQLGANTDTQYF
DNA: TGTGCCAGCAGTCAACTAGGAGCTAACACAGATACGCAGTATTTT

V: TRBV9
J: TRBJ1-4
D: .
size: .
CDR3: CASSVGRTAPNEKLFF
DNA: TGTGCCAGCAGCGTAGGGAGAACAGCTCCTAATGAAAAACTGTTTTTT

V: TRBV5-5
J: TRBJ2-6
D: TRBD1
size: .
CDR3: CASSLGTGASGANVLTF
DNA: TGTGCCAGCAGCTTGGGGACAGGGGCCTCTGGGGCCAACGTCCTGACTTTC

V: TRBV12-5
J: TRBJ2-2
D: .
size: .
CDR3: CASGLVSTGELFF
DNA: TGTGCTAGTGGCCTGGTGAGCACCGGGGAGCTGTTTTTT

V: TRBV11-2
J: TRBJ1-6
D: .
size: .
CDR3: CASSLAPAGLNSPLHF
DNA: TGTGCCAGCAGCTTAGCCCCCGCCGGGCTCAATTCACCCCTCCACTTT

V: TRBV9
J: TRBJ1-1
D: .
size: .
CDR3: CASSQHPGNTEAFF
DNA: TGTGCCAGCAGCCAACACCCGGGGAACACTGAAGCTTTCTTT

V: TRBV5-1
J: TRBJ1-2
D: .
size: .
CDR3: CASRKGDGIYGYTF
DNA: TGCGCCAGCAGAAAAGGCGATGGGATCTATGGCTACACCTTC

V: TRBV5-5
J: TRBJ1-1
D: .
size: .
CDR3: CASSPYTTKNTEAFF
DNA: TGTGCCAGCAGCCCCTACACGACTAAGAACACTGAAGCTTTCTTT

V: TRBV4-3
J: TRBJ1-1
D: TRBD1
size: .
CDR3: CASSQGQLNTEAFF
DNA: TGCGCCAGCAGCCAGGGACAGCTGAACACTGAAGCTTTCTTT

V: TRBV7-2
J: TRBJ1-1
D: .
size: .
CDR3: CASSLQQINTEAFF
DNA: TGTGCCAGCAGCTTACAACAGATAAACACTGAAGCTTTCTTT

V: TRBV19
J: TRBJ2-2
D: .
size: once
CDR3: CASRTGTLNTGELFF
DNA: TGTGCCAGTAGGACCGGGACCTTGAACACCGGGGAGCTGTTTTTT

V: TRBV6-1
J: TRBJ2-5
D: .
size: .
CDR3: CASSLLGTQYF
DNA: TGTGCCAGCAGTTTACTCGGGACCCAGTACTTC

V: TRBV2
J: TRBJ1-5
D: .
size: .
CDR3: CASSDGQTSNQPQHF
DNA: TGTGCCAGCAGTGATGGACAGACTAGCAATCAGCCCCAGCATTTT

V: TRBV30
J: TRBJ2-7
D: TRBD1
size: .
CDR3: CAWSVLVSGGTGVYEQYF
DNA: TGTGCCTGGAGTGTACTGGTTTCCGGGGGGACAGGGGTCTACGAGCAGTATTTC

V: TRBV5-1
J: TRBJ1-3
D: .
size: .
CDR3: CASKLGADSGNTIYF
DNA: TGCGCCAGCAAACTGGGGGCCGACTCTGGAAACACCATATATTTT

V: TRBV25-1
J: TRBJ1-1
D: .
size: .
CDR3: CASSLGEKTEAFF
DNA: TGTGCCAGCAGCTTGGGAGAGAAAACTGAAGCTTTCTTT

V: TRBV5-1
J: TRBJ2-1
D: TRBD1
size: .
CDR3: CASSPPSGQVYNEQFF
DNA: TGCGCCAGCAGCCCCCCTTCGGGACAGGTCTACAATGAGCAGTTCTTC

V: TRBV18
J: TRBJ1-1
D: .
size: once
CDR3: CASAGQLAEAFF
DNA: TGTGCCAGCGCGGGACAACTCGCTGAAGCTTTCTTT

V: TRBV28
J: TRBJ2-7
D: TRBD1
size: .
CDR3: CASSPGQGAHGQYF
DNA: TGTGCCAGCAGTCCGGGACAGGGGGCCCACGGGCAGTACTTC

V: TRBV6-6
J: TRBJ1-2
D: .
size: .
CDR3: CASSYAGGAPNYGYTF
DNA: TGTGCCAGCAGTTACGCCGGGGGAGCCCCTAACTATGGCTACACCTTC

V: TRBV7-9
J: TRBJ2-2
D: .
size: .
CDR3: CASSLRSPGELFF
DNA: TGTGCCAGCAGCCTACGGTCCCCCGGGGAGCTGTTTTTT

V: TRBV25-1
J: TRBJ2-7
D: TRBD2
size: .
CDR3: CASSDLGGTSHEQYF
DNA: TGTGCCAGCAGTGACTTAGGCGGGACTAGTCACGAGCAGTACTTC